This T cell receptor beta chain was recovered during a study of early T cells in non-severe SARS-CoV-2 infection. Study results and limitations: Using VDJdb, the matching emphasized anti-spike CD8 responses while missing private and CD4 specificities.

Unique molecular identifiers were added to individual cDNA molecules. One entry per CDR3 protein, called by TCRdb with MiXCR from the 5' RACE reads. The data hold tens of thousands of distinct CDR3 sequences, with about 10% observed a single time. Regarding this clonotype: Its antigen is undetermined.

This sequence was found in an adult who was a healthcare worker with PCR-confirmed SARS-CoV-2 infection or an uninfected control (not recorded which). Sequencing was performed on whole blood, taken at baseline.

The CDR3 loop reads CASSLSAGGGTGELFF. CDR3 bases: TGTGCCAGCAGCTTATCAGCGGGAGGCGGAACCGGGGAGCTGTTTTTT. The rearrangement uses TRBV11-2 and TRBJ2-2, with 9 bases lining up with TRBD2. The CDR3 sequence is 16 residues long. V was pared by 2 bases and J by 5 bases, with 6 bases of the junction left unmatched. Per the germline V gene, CDR1 is SGHAT and CDR2 is FQNNGV.